The rows below give T cell receptor beta chains drawn from one sample of a study of beta chain features in type 1 diabetes. Profiled with immunoSEQ multiplex PCR; TCRdb holds only in-frame clones, not every one. The sample has 500,000 to 700,000 clones; around 15% are singletons. What was sequenced was naive CD4+ T cells from blood. All receptors come from a man between 18 and 35 years old in good health. The CDR3 runs from the conserved cysteine through the conserved F or W.

v_gene	j_gene	CDR3aa
TRBV7-8	TRBJ2-7	CASSFLTGTGFHEQYF
TRBV5-1	TRBJ2-3	CASSAGQPDTQYF
TRBV7-2	TRBJ1-1	CASSLGGGEAFF
TRBV9	TRBJ1-2	CASSSGTGGYGYTF
TRBV28	TRBJ1-5	CASTPGTGLNQPQHF
TRBV27	TRBJ2-1	CASSRIPGANSYNEQFF
TRBV28	TRBJ2-1	CASIFSGRLNNEQFF
TRBV6-5	TRBJ2-4	CASSYSQRLAKNIQYF
TRBV7-9	TRBJ2-1	CASSRVYNEQFF
TRBV6-5	TRBJ2-3	CASSYDRVNTQYF